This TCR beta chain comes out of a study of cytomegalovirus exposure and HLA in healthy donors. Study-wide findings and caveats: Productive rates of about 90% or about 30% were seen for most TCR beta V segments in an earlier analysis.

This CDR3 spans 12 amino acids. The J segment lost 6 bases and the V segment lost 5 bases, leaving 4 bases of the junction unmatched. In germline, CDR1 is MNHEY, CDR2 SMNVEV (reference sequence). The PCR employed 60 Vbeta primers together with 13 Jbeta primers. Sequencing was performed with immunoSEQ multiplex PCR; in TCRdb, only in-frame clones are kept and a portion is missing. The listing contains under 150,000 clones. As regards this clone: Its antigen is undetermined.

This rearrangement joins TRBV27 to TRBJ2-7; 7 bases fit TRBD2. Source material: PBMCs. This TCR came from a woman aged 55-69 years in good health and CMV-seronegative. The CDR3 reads CASSPQRGEQYF. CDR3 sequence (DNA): TGTGCCAGCAGTCCCCAGCGGGGCGAGCAGTACTTC.